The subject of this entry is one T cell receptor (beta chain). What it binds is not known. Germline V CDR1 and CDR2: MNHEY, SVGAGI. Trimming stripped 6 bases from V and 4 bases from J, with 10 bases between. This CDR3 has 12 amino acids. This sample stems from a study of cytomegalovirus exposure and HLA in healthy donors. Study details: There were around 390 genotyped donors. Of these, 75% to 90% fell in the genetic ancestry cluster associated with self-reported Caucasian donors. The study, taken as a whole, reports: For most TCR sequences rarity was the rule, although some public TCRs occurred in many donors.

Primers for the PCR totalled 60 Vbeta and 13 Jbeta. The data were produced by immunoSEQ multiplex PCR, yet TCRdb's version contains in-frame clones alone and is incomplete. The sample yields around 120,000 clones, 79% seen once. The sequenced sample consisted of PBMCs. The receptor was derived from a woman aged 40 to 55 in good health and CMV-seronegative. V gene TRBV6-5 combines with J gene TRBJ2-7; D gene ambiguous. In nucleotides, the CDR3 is TGTGCCAGCAGCTCGACATATTACGAGCAGTACTTC. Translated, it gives CASSSTYYEQYF.